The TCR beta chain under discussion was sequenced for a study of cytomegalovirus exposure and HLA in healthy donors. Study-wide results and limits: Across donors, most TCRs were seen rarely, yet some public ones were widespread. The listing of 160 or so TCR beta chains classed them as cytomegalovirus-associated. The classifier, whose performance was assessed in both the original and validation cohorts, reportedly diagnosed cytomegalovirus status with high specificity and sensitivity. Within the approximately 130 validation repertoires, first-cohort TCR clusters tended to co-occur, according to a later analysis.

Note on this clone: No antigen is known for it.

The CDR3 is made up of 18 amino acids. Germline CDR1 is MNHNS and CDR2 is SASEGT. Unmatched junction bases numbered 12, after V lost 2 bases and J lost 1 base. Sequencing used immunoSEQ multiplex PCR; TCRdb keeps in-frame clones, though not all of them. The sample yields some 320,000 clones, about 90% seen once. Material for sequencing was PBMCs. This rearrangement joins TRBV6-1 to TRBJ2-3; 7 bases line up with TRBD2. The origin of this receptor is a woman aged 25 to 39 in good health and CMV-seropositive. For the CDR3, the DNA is TGTGCCAGCAGTGAAAAGCTAGCGGCCAGGCCCCGCACAGATACGCAGTATTTT. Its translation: CASSEKLAARPRTDTQYF.